This is a list of T cell receptor beta chains from one sample in a study of blood T cells in healthy people across ages. TCRdb itself ran the 5' RACE reads through MiXCR, one entry per CDR3 protein. Here the sample spans 650,000 to 950,000 distinct CDR3 sequences, under 45% being singletons. What was sequenced was blood. These receptors were obtained from a man aged 60 to 69 in good health. CDR3s include the opening cysteine and the closing phenylalanine or tryptophan. Each record gives: clone size, J gene, V gene, D gene, CDR3 protein, CDR3 DNA. A D gene is named only where the DNA matches it firmly. The size of a clone is reported for some rows only, either as once, few or many, or as a class for expanded clones.

clone_size: few
j_call: TRBJ1-2
v_call: TRBV29-1
d_call: NA
cdr3_aa: CSVETDYGYTF
cdr3_nt: TGCAGCGTTGAAACAGACTATGGCTACACCTTC

clone_size: few
j_call: TRBJ2-7
v_call: TRBV9
d_call: NA
cdr3_aa: CASSISGFRDHKTRGYNEQYF
cdr3_nt: TGTGCCAGCAGCATCTCAGGGTTTCGGGACCACAAAACGAGGGGCTACAATGAGCAGTACTTC

clone_size: few
j_call: TRBJ1-2
v_call: TRBV7-9
d_call: NA
cdr3_aa: CASSPRIGGYTF
cdr3_nt: TGTGCCAGCAGCCCCCGTATAGGTGGCTACACCTTC

clone_size: NA
j_call: TRBJ2-3
v_call: TRBV12-3/TRBV12-4
d_call: NA
cdr3_aa: CANRLITDTQYF
cdr3_nt: TGTGCCAACAGATTGATTACAGATACGCAGTATTTT

clone_size: NA
j_call: TRBJ2-1
v_call: TRBV12-3/TRBV12-4
d_call: NA
cdr3_aa: CASSPPGASYNEQFF
cdr3_nt: TGTGCCAGCAGTCCCCCAGGGGCCTCCTACAATGAGCAGTTCTTC

clone_size: NA
j_call: TRBJ2-5
v_call: TRBV24-1
d_call: NA
cdr3_aa: CATGGRVKQETQYF
cdr3_nt: TGTGCCACGGGGGGCAGGGTAAAACAAGAGACCCAGTACTTC

clone_size: few
j_call: TRBJ2-1
v_call: TRBV28
d_call: TRBD2
cdr3_aa: CASSFSGGRSYNEQFF
cdr3_nt: TGTGCCAGCAGTTTTAGCGGGGGGCGCTCCTACAATGAGCAGTTCTTC

clone_size: NA
j_call: TRBJ2-1
v_call: TRBV29-1
d_call: TRBD1
cdr3_aa: CSGVLPLGQLEQFF
cdr3_nt: TGCAGCGGTGTGCTACCCCTGGGACAGCTTGAGCAGTTCTTC

clone_size: NA
j_call: TRBJ2-1
v_call: TRBV24-1
d_call: NA
cdr3_aa: CATSDENREQFF
cdr3_nt: TGTGCCACCAGTGATGAAAACCGAGAGCAGTTCTTC

clone_size: NA
j_call: TRBJ2-5
v_call: TRBV20-1
d_call: TRBD1
cdr3_aa: CSANTGGPPLGEQYF
cdr3_nt: TGCAGTGCCAATACAGGGGGCCCCCCATTGGGGGAGCAGTACTTC

clone_size: NA
j_call: TRBJ2-6
v_call: TRBV5-6
d_call: TRBD1
cdr3_aa: CASSNGTGGSGANVLTF
cdr3_nt: TGTGCCAGCAGCAACGGGACAGGGGGCAGTGGGGCCAACGTCCTGACTTTC

clone_size: few
j_call: TRBJ1-1
v_call: TRBV24-1
d_call: NA
cdr3_aa: CATSESGTEAFF
cdr3_nt: TGTGCCACCAGTGAATCAGGCACTGAAGCTTTCTTT

clone_size: NA
j_call: TRBJ2-4
v_call: TRBV5-1
d_call: NA
cdr3_aa: CASSFDIWNEQYF
cdr3_nt: TGCGCCAGCAGTTTCGACATTTGGAATGAGCAGTACTTC

clone_size: once
j_call: TRBJ1-5
v_call: TRBV4-3
d_call: NA
cdr3_aa: CASSQDMDQPQHF
cdr3_nt: TGCGCCAGCAGCCAAGATATGGACCAGCCCCAGCATTTT

clone_size: NA
j_call: TRBJ2-5
v_call: TRBV6-2/TRBV6-3
d_call: TRBD2
cdr3_aa: CASSYWTSGGNQETQYF
cdr3_nt: TGTGCCAGCAGTTACTGGACTAGCGGGGGCAATCAAGAGACCCAGTACTTC

clone_size: NA
j_call: TRBJ1-3
v_call: TRBV7-2
d_call: TRBD1
cdr3_aa: CASSFRSTGFGNTIYF
cdr3_nt: TGTGCCAGCAGCTTCAGATCGACAGGGTTCGGAAACACCATATATTTT

clone_size: once
j_call: TRBJ2-7
v_call: TRBV15
d_call: NA
cdr3_aa: CATSSTRGVGNEQYF
cdr3_nt: TGTGCCACCAGCAGTACCAGGGGGGTCGGCAATGAGCAGTACTTC

clone_size: NA
j_call: TRBJ2-5
v_call: TRBV20-1
d_call: TRBD2
cdr3_aa: CSARDGTSGGETRYF
cdr3_nt: TGCAGTGCTAGAGATGGGACTAGCGGGGGTGAGACCCGGTACTTC

clone_size: NA
j_call: TRBJ2-7
v_call: TRBV7-9
d_call: TRBD1
cdr3_aa: CAIRGQRYEQYF
cdr3_nt: TGTGCCATCCGGGGACAGAGGTACGAGCAGTACTTC

clone_size: many
j_call: TRBJ2-7
v_call: TRBV12-3/TRBV12-4
d_call: NA
cdr3_aa: CASSLARTAYEQYF
cdr3_nt: TGTGCCAGCAGTTTAGCCCGGACGGCTTACGAGCAGTACTTC

clone_size: NA
j_call: TRBJ2-7
v_call: TRBV4-3
d_call: NA
cdr3_aa: CASSQVAQGTYEQYF
cdr3_nt: TGCGCCAGCAGCCAAGTTGCACAGGGAACCTACGAGCAGTACTTC

clone_size: NA
j_call: TRBJ1-2
v_call: TRBV9
d_call: TRBD1
cdr3_aa: CASSVAGQGGGYTF
cdr3_nt: TGTGCCAGCAGCGTAGCAGGGCAGGGGGGTGGCTACACCTTC

clone_size: NA
j_call: TRBJ2-7
v_call: TRBV29-1
d_call: NA
cdr3_aa: CSVGLQGYEQYF
cdr3_nt: TGCAGCGTTGGGTTGCAGGGGTACGAGCAGTACTTC

clone_size: NA
j_call: TRBJ2-5
v_call: TRBV12-3/TRBV12-4
d_call: NA
cdr3_aa: CASSLAGLQPGETQYF
cdr3_nt: TGTGCCAGCAGTTTAGCTGGGCTCCAACCGGGAGAGACCCAGTACTTC

clone_size: few
j_call: TRBJ2-7
v_call: TRBV4-1
d_call: NA
cdr3_aa: CASSLRGASDEQYF
cdr3_nt: TGCGCCAGCAGCCTAAGGGGGGCGAGCGACGAGCAGTACTTC

clone_size: NA
j_call: TRBJ2-5
v_call: TRBV15
d_call: TRBD2
cdr3_aa: CATSRMGLAGQETQYF
cdr3_nt: TGTGCCACCAGCAGAATGGGACTAGCGGGACAAGAGACCCAGTACTTC

clone_size: NA
j_call: TRBJ2-1
v_call: TRBV20-1
d_call: TRBD2
cdr3_aa: CSAKSGRGDNEQFF
cdr3_nt: TGCAGTGCTAAAAGCGGGAGGGGGGACAATGAGCAGTTCTTC

clone_size: NA
j_call: TRBJ1-2
v_call: TRBV2
d_call: NA
cdr3_aa: CASSEKGVGYGCTF
cdr3_nt: TGTGCCAGCAGTGAAAAAGGGGTCGGTTATGGCTGCACCTTC

clone_size: NA
j_call: TRBJ2-7
v_call: TRBV6-2/TRBV6-3
d_call: NA
cdr3_aa: CASSPGSNYEQYF
cdr3_nt: TGTGCCAGCAGTCCGGGATCAAACTACGAGCAGTACTTC

clone_size: NA
j_call: TRBJ1-1
v_call: TRBV20-1
d_call: TRBD1
cdr3_aa: CSPGQGNTEAFF
cdr3_nt: TGCAGTCCGGGACAGGGGAACACTGAAGCTTTCTTT

clone_size: many
j_call: TRBJ2-3
v_call: TRBV6-2/TRBV6-3
d_call: NA
cdr3_aa: CASSSIPGFDTQYF
cdr3_nt: TGTGCCAGCAGTTCTATACCAGGATTTGATACGCAGTATTTT

clone_size: few
j_call: TRBJ2-7
v_call: TRBV20-1
d_call: TRBD1
cdr3_aa: CSAGYLQGPRGEQYF
cdr3_nt: TGCAGTGCTGGATACCTACAGGGGCCTCGAGGGGAGCAGTACTTC

clone_size: NA
j_call: TRBJ2-7
v_call: TRBV27
d_call: TRBD2
cdr3_aa: CASSRWGGDEQYF
cdr3_nt: TGTGCCAGCAGTAGATGGGGGGGTGATGAGCAGTACTTC

clone_size: NA
j_call: TRBJ1-2
v_call: TRBV4-3
d_call: TRBD1
cdr3_aa: CASSQDRVQRDGYTF
cdr3_nt: TGCGCCAGCAGCCAGGACAGGGTGCAGCGGGATGGCTACACCTTC

clone_size: NA
j_call: TRBJ2-2
v_call: TRBV3-1
d_call: NA
cdr3_aa: CASSQGSPGRGTGELFF
cdr3_nt: TGTGCCAGCAGCCAAGGGAGTCCAGGGCGCGGCACCGGGGAGCTGTTTTTT

clone_size: few
j_call: TRBJ2-7
v_call: TRBV7-2
d_call: TRBD1
cdr3_aa: CASSNPSTGAQYF
cdr3_nt: TGTGCCAGCAGCAATCCCTCGACAGGGGCTCAGTACTTC

clone_size: many
j_call: TRBJ2-7
v_call: TRBV3-1
d_call: NA
cdr3_aa: CASRSPPSYEQYF
cdr3_nt: TGTGCCAGCAGGTCCCCGCCGTCCTACGAGCAGTACTTC

clone_size: few
j_call: TRBJ2-2
v_call: TRBV6-2/TRBV6-3
d_call: TRBD2
cdr3_aa: CASSFIKIDSSGKTGELFF
cdr3_nt: TGTGCCAGCAGCTTTATCAAGATAGATTCTAGCGGCAAGACCGGGGAGCTGTTTTTT

clone_size: few
j_call: TRBJ2-5
v_call: TRBV20-1
d_call: TRBD2
cdr3_aa: CSARSWVAGAGETQYF
cdr3_nt: TGCAGTGCTCGCTCTTGGGTAGCGGGGGCTGGGGAGACCCAGTACTTC

clone_size: NA
j_call: TRBJ1-2
v_call: TRBV3-1
d_call: NA
cdr3_aa: CASIQALVFGGYTF
cdr3_nt: TGTGCCAGCATCCAAGCGTTGGTTTTCGGTGGTTACACCTTC

clone_size: few
j_call: TRBJ1-1
v_call: TRBV4-1
d_call: NA
cdr3_aa: CASSRKANTEAFF
cdr3_nt: TGCGCCAGCAGCCGGAAGGCGAACACTGAAGCTTTCTTT

clone_size: NA
j_call: TRBJ1-1
v_call: TRBV20-1
d_call: NA
cdr3_aa: CSARHPGKKDTEAFF
cdr3_nt: TGCAGTGCTAGGCACCCAGGGAAGAAGGACACTGAAGCTTTCTTT

clone_size: NA
j_call: TRBJ1-5
v_call: TRBV4-3
d_call: TRBD1
cdr3_aa: CASSQGTDRGFGQPQHF
cdr3_nt: TGCGCCAGCAGCCAAGGGACGGACAGGGGATTCGGTCAGCCCCAGCATTTT

clone_size: few
j_call: TRBJ1-2
v_call: TRBV29-1
d_call: TRBD1
cdr3_aa: CSVDVSGQGNYGYTF
cdr3_nt: TGCAGCGTTGACGTTTCAGGACAGGGGAATTATGGCTACACCTTC

clone_size: NA
j_call: TRBJ2-7
v_call: TRBV6-6
d_call: TRBD1
cdr3_aa: CATGTGYYEQYF
cdr3_nt: TGTGCCACCGGGACAGGGTACTACGAGCAGTACTTC

clone_size: NA
j_call: TRBJ2-5
v_call: TRBV20-1
d_call: NA
cdr3_aa: CSAYRQGNQETQYF
cdr3_nt: TGCAGTGCTTATCGGCAAGGGAACCAAGAGACCCAGTACTTC

clone_size: NA
j_call: TRBJ2-2
v_call: TRBV20-1
d_call: TRBD2
cdr3_aa: CSARFGGETGELFF
cdr3_nt: TGCAGTGCTAGATTCGGGGGGGAGACCGGGGAGCTGTTTTTT